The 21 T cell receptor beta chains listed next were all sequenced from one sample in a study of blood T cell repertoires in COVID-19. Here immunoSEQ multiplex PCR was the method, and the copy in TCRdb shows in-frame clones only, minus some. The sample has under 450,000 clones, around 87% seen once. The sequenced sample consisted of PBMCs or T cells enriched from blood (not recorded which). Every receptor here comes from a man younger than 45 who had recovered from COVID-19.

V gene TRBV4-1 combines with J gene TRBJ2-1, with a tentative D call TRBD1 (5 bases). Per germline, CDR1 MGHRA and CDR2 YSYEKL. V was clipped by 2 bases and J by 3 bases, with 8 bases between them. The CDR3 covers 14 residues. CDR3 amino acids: CASSQRGFYNEQFF. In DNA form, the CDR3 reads TGCGCCAGCAGCCAAAGGGGTTTCTACAATGAGCAGTTCTTC.

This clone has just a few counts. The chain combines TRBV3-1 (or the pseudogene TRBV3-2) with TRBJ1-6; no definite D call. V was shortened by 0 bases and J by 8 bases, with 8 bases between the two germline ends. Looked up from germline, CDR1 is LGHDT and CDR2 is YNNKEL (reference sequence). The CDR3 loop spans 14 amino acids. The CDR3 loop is CASSQDWGDSPLHF. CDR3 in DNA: TGTGCCAGCAGCCAAGATTGGGGAGATTCACCCCTCCACTTT.

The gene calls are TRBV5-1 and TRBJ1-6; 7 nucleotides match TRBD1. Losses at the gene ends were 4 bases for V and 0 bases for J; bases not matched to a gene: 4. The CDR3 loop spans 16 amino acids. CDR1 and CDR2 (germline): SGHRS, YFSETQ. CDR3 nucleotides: TGCGCCAGCAGCCCTGGGGACAGCTCCTATAATTCACCCCTCCACTTT. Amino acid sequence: CASSPGDSSYNSPLHF.

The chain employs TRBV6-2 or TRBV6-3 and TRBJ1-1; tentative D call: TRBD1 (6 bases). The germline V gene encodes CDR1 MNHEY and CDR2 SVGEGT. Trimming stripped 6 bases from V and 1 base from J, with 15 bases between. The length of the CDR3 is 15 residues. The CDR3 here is CASSSPGEPNTEAFF. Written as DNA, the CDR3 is TGTGCCAGCAGCTCCCCAGGGGAGCCGAACACTGAAGCTTTCTTT.

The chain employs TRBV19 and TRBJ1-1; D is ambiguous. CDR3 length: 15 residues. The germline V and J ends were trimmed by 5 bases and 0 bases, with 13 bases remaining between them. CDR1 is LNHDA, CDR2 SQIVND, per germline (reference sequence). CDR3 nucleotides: TGTGCCAGTAGTGTTGGAGGGCACTTGAACACTGAAGCTTTCTTT. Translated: CASSVGGHLNTEAFF.

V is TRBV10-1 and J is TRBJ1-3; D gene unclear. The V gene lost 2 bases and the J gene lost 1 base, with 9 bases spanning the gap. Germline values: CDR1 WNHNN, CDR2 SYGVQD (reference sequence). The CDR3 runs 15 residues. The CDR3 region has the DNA TGCGCCAGCAGTGAGGACAATCGATCTGGAAACACCATATATTTT. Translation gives CASSEDNRSGNTIYF.

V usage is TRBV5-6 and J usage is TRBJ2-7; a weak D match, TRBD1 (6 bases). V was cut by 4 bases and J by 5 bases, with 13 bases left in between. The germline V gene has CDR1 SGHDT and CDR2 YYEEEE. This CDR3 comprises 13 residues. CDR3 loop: CASSRDRNDEQYF. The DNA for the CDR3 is TGTGCCAGCAGCCGCGACAGGAACGACGAGCAGTACTTC.

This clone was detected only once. The CDR3 reads CASTTGGSGNTIYF. CDR3 DNA sequence: TGTGCCAGCACAACCGGGGGCTCTGGAAACACCATATATTTT. The chain couples TRBV7-2 to TRBJ1-3, with D possibly being TRBD1 (5 bases). The CDR3 has 14 amino acids. V lost 7 bases to trimming and J lost 0 bases, with 10 bases between them. Germline V lookup: CDR1 SGHTA, CDR2 FQGNSA.

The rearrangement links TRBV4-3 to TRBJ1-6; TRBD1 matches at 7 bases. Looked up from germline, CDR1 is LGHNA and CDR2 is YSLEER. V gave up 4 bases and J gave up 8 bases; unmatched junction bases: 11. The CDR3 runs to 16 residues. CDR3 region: CASSRARQGGYSPLHF. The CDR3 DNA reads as TGCGCCAGCAGCCGCGCACGACAGGGTGGTTATTCACCCCTCCACTTT.

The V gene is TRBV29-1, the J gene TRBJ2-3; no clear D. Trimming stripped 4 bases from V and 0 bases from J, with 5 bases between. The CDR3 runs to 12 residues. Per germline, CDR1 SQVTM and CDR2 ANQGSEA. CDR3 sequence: CSVGRSTDTQYF. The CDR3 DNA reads TGCAGCGTTGGGCGGAGCACAGATACGCAGTATTTT.

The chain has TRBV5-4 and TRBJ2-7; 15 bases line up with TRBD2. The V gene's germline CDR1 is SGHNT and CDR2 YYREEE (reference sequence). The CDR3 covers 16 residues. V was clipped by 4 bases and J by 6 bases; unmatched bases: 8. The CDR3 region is CASSPGTSGGLLEQYF. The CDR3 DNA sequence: TGTGCCAGCAGCCCTGGGACTAGCGGGGGGTTGCTCGAGCAGTACTTC.

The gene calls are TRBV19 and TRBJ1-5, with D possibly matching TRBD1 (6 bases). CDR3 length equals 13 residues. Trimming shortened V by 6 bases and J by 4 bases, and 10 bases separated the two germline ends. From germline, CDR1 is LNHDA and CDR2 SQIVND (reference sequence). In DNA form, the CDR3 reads TGTGCCAGTAGCTGGACAGCAAATCAGCCCCAGCATTTT. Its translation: CASSWTANQPQHF.

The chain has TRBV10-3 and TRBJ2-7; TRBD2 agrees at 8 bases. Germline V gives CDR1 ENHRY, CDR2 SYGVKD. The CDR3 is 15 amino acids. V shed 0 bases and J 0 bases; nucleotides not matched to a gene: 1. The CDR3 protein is CAISESGGDSYEQYF. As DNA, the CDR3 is TGTGCCATCAGTGAGTCCGGGGGGGACTCCTACGAGCAGTACTTC.

CDR3 protein: CASSHGQEYGYTF. The CDR3 DNA reads as TGTGCCAGCAGCCACGGACAGGAGTATGGCTACACCTTC. The chain joins TRBV11-2 to TRBJ1-2, with 7 bases fitting TRBD1. The J segment lost 5 bases and the V segment lost 5 bases, leaving 5 bases of the junction unmatched. Germline V gene sequence: CDR1 SGHAT, CDR2 FQNNGV. There are 13 residues in the CDR3.

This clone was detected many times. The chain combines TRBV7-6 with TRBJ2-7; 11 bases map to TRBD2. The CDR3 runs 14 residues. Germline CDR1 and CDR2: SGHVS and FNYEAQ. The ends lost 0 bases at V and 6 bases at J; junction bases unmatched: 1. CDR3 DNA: TGTGCCAGCAGCTTAGCTAGCGGGGGGGGCGAGCAGTACTTC. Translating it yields CASSLASGGGEQYF.

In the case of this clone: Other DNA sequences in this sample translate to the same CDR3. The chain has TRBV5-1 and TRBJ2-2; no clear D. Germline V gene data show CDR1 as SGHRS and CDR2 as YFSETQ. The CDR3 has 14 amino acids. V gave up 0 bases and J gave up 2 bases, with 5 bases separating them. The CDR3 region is CASSLGQNTGELFF. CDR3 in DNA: TGCGCCAGCAGCTTGGGGCAAAACACCGGGGAGCTGTTTTTT.

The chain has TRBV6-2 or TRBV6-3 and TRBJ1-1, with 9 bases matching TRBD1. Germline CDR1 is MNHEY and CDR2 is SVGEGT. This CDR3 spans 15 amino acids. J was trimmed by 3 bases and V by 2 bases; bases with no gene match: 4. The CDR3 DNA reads TGTGCCAGCAGTTACACCGGACAGGGGCACACTGAAGCTTTCTTT. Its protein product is CASSYTGQGHTEAFF.

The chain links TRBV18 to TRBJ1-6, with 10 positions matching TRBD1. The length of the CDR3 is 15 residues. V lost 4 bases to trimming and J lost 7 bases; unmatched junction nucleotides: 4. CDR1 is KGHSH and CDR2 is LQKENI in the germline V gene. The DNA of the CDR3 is TGTGCCAGCTCACAAGACAGGGGGCGGAATTCACCCCTCCACTTT. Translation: CASSQDRGRNSPLHF. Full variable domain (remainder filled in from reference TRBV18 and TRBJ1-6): NAGVMQNPRHLVRRRGQEARLRCSPMKGHSHVYWYRQLPEEGLKFMVYLQKENIIDESGMPKERFSAEFPKEGPSILRIQQVVRGDSAAYFCASSQDRGRNSPLHFGNGTRLTVT.

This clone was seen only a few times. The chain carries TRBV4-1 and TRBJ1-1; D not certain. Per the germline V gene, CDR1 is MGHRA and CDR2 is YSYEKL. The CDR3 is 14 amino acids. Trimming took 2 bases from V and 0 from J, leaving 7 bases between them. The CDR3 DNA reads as TGCGCCAGCAGCCAAAGTGAGGTGAACACTGAAGCTTTCTTT. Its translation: CASSQSEVNTEAFF.

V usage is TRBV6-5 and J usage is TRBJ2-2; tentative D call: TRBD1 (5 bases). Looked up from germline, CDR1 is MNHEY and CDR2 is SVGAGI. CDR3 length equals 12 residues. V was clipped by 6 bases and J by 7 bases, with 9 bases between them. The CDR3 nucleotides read TGTGCCAGCAGGGGGCTTGGCGGGGAGCTGTTTTTT. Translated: CASRGLGGELFF.

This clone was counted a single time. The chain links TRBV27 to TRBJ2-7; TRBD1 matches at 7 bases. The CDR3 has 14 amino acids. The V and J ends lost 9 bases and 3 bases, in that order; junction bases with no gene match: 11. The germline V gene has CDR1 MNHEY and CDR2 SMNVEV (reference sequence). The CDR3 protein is CASEFNRQGYEQYF. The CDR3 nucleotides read TGTGCCAGTGAGTTTAATCGACAGGGCTACGAGCAGTACTTC.